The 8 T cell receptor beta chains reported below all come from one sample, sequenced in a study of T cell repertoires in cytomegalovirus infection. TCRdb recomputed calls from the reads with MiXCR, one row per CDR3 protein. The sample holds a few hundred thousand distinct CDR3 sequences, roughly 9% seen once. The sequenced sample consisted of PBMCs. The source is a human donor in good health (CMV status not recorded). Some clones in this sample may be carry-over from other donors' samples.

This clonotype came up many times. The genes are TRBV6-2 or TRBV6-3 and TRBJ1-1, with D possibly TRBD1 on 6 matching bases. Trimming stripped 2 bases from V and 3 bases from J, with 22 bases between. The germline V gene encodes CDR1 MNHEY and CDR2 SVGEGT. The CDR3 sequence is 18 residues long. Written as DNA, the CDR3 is TGTGCCAGCAGTTACGACCCCGTCGGGGGGGCCGGATACACTGAAGCTTTCTTT. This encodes CASSYDPVGGAGYTEAFF.

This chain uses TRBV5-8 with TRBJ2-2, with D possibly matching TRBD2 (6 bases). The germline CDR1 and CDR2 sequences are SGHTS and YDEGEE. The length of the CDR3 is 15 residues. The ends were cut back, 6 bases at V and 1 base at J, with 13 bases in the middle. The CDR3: CASTQGRLNTGELFF. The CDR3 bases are TGTGCCAGCACCCAAGGGAGGCTGAACACCGGGGAGCTGTTTTTT.

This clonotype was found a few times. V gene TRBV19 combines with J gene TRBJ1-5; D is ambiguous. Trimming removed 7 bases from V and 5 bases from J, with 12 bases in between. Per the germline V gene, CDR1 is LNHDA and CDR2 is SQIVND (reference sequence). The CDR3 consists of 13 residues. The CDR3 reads CASKVGIDQPQHF. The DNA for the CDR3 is TGTGCCAGTAAGGTAGGGATCGATCAGCCCCAGCATTTT.

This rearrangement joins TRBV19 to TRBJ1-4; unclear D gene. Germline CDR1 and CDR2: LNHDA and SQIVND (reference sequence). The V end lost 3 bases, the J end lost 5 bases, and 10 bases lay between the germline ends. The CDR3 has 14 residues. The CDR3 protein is CASSIWAENEKLFF. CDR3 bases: TGTGCCAGTAGTATTTGGGCCGAGAATGAAAAACTGTTTTTT.

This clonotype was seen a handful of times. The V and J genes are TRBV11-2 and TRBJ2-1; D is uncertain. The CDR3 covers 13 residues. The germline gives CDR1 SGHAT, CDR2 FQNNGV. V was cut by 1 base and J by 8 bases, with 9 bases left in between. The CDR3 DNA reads TGTGCCAGCAGCTTAGTTAGTTCGCATGAGCAGTTCTTC. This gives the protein CASSLVSSHEQFF.

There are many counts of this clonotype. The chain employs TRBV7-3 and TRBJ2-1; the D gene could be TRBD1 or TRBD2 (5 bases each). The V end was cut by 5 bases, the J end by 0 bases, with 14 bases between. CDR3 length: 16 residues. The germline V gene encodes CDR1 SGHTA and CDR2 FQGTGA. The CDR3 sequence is CASSPPGASSYNEQFF. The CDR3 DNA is TGTGCCAGCAGCCCACCCGGGGCCAGCTCCTACAATGAGCAGTTCTTC.

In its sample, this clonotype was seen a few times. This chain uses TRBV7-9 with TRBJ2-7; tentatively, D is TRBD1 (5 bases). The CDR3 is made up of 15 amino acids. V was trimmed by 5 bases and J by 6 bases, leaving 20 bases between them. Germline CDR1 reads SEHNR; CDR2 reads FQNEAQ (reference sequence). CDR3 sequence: CASSRRTNTATEQYF. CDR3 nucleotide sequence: TGTGCCAGCAGCCGTCGGACAAATACCGCTACCGAGCAGTACTTC.

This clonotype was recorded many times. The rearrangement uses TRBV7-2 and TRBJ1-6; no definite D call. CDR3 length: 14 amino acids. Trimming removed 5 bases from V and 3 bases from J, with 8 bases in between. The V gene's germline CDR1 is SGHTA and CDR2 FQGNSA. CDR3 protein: CASSERIYNSPLHF. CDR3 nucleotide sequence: TGTGCCAGCAGCGAGAGGATCTATAATTCACCCCTCCACTTT.